The T cell receptor (beta chain) described here comes from a study of T cells in Graves' hyperthyroidism and ophthalmopathy. Amplification of TCR beta CDR3 regions used RNA as the template. HTBI primers were the set used in a first-round RT-PCR of the TCR CDR3. TCRdb re-called the multiplex PCR reads through MiXCR, storing one row per CDR3 protein. The sample comprises approximately 300,000 distinct CDR3 sequences, approximately 18% of which are singletons, and under 45% rests with the top ten. Disease lasting under 3 months, a NOSPECS grade of at least 4, and a Clinical Activity Score of at least 3 were features of the ophthalmopathy patients. Uncontrolled infection, other autoimmune disease, pregnancy or lactation barred patients from enrollment. Together with thyroid ultrasound, orbital computed tomography, serum thyroxine and TRAb, clinical symptoms were used for diagnoses. In its sample, this clonotype was seen a few times. Its antigen is not identified.

Study-level results: The model made its ophthalmopathy prediction, and onset followed a median approximately 6 months later.

Germline assignment: CDR1 GTSNPN and CDR2 SVGIG (reference sequence). This CDR3 has 12 amino acids. The V and J ends lost 1 base and 6 bases respectively, with 7 bases between them. The chain couples TRBV30 to TRBJ1-5; D is possibly TRBD1 (5 bases). This sequence originates from a man aged 50 or older with Graves' ophthalmopathy. Material for sequencing was blood. For the CDR3, the DNA is TGTGCCTGGAGTGGGGGCGCTCAGCCCCAGCATTTT. Protein product: CAWSGGAQPQHF.